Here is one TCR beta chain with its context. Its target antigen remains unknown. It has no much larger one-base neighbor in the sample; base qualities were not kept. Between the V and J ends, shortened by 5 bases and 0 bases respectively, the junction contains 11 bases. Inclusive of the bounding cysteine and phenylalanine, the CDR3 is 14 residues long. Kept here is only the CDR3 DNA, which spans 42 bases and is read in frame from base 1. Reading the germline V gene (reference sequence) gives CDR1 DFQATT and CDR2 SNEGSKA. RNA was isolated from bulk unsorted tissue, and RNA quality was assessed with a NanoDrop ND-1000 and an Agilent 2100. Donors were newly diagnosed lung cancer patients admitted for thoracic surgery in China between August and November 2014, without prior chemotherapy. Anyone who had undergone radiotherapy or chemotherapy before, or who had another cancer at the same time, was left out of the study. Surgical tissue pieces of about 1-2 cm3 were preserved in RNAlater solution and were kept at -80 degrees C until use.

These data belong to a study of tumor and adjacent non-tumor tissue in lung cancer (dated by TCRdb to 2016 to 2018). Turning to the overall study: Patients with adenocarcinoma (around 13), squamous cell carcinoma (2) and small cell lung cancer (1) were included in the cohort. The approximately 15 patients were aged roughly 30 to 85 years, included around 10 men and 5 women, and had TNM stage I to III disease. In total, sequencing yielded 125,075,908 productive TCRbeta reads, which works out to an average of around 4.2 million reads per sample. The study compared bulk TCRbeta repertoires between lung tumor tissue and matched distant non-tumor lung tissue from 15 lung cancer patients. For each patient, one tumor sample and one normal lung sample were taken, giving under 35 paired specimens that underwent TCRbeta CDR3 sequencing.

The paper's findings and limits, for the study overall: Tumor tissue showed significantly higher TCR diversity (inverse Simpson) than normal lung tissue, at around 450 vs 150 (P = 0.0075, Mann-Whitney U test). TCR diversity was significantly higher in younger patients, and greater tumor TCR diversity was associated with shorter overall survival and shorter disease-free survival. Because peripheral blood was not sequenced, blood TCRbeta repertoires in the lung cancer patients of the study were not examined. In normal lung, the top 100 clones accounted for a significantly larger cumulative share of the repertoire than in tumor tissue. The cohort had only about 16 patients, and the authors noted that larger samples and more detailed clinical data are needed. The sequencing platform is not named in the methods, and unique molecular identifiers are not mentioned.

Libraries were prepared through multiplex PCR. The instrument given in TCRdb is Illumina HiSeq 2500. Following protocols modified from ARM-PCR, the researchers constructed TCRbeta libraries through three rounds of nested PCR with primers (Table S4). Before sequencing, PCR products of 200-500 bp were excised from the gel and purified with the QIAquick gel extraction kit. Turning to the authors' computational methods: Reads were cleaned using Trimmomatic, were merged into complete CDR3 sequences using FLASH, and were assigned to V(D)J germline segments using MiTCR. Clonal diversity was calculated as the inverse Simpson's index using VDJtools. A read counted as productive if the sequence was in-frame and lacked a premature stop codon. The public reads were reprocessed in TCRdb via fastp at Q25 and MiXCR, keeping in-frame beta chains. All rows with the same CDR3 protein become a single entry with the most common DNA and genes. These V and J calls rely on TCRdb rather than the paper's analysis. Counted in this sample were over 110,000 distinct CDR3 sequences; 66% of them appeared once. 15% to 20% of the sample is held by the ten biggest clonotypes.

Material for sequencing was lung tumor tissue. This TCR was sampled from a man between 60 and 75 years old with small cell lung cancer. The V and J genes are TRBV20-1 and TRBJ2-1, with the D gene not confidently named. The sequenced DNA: TGCAGTGCTCCGTTTAATCCCTCCTACAATGAGCAGTTCTTC. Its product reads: CSAPFNPSYNEQFF.